Described below is a single TCR beta chain sequence and its context. The CDR3 covers 14 residues. Trimming left V 1 base short and J 2 bases short, with 12 bases between. Germline values: CDR1 GTSNPN, CDR2 SVGIG (reference sequence). Authors' analysis steps: Nucleated cell number was recorded as an estimate derived from reference gene primer amplification. Repertoires were generated with immunoSEQ multiplex PCR, while TCRdb's copy carries only in-frame clones and drops some. That table supplies the V and J calls and clone size; D and trimming were determined from the DNA. Of 65,000 to 85,000 clones listed, 88% are singletons. This specimen belongs to a study of blood T cell repertoires in COVID-19. Study-wide background: Samples representing acute and convalescent COVID-19 were sourced from the United States, Italy and Spain. T cells, B-cell-depleted T cells, or PBMCs provided the cDNA or gDNA that served as material.

V gene TRBV30 combines with J gene TRBJ2-7, with D possibly being TRBD1 (6 bases). The sequenced sample consisted of peripheral blood. This TCR was recovered from a human donor in a cohort sampled during active COVID-19. The DNA for the CDR3 is TGTGCCTGGAGTGACCGGGACAACCCCTACGAGCAGTACTTC. Amino acids: CAWSDRDNPYEQYF.